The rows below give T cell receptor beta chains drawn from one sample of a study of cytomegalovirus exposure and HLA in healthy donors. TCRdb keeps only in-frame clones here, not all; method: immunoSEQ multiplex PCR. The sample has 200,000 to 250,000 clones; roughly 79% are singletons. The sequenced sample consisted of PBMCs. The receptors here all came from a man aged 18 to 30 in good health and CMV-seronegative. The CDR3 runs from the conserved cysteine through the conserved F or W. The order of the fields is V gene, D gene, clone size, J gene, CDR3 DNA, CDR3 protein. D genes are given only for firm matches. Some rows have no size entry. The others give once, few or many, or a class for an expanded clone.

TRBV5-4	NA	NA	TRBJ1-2	TGTGCCAGCAGCTTGGGGGAGTTAAGCCACTATGGCTACACCTTC	CASSLGELSHYGYTF
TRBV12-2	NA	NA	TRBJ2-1	TGTGCAAGTCGCCCCCTCTCTAGCGGTTATGACAATGAGCAGTTCTTC	CASRPLSSGYDNEQFF
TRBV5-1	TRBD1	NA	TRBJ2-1	TGCGCCAGCAGCTTGTTAGCCGGGACAGCGACGGGGAATGAGCAGTTCTTC	CASSLLAGTATGNEQFF
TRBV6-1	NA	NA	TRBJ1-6	TGTGCCAGCAGTGAAGTGGCGGGAAATTCACCCCTCCACTTT	CASSEVAGNSPLHF
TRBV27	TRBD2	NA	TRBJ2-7	TGTGCCAGCAGTTTCCTGACGACTAGCGGGGCATCCTACGAGCAGTACTTC	CASSFLTTSGASYEQYF
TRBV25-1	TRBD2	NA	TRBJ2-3	TGTGCCAGCAGAATAGCGGGAGCGGAAGATACGCAGTATTTT	CASRIAGAEDTQYF
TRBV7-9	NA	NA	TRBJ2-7	TGTGCCAGCACGGTCGGCTACGAGCAGTACTTC	CASTVGYEQYF
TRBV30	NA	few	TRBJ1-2	TGTGCCTGGAGTGTACGGGCAGGGCCGTACTATGGCTACACCTTC	CAWSVRAGPYYGYTF
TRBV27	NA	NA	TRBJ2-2	TGTGCCAGCAGACAACACAGGGTAACCACCGGGGAGCTGTTTTTT	CASRQHRVTTGELFF
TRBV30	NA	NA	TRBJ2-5	TGTGCCTCCTCTCGCGGGGGCGAGGGGGAGACCCAGTACTTC	CASSRGGEGETQYF
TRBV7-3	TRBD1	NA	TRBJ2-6	TGTGCCAGCAGACAACAGGGGTTAGGGGCCAACGTCCTGACTTTC	CASRQQGLGANVLTF
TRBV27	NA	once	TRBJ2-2	TGTGCCAGCAGGTTCGGGGTAGGAGCCGGGGAGCTGTTTTTT	CASRFGVGAGELFF
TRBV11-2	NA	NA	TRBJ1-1	TGTGCCAGCAGCTTCCCTACTATCCGGGGCACTGAAGCTTTCTTT	CASSFPTIRGTEAFF
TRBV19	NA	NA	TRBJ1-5	TGTGCCAGTACCGGGACAAAGATTGGACAGCCCCAGCATTTT	CASTGTKIGQPQHF
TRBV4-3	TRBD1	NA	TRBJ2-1	TGCGCCAGCAGCCAAGAACCACCAGGACAGGGTAGGGGAAATGAGCAGTTCTTC	CASSQEPPGQGRGNEQFF
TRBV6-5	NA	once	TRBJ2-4	TGTGCCAGCAAATTAGCGATAGCCAAAAACATTCAGTACTTC	CASKLAIAKNIQYF
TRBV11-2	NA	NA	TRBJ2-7	TGTGCCAGCAGCTTAGATCGACAGGCAGTCGCCTACGAGCAGTACTTC	CASSLDRQAVAYEQYF
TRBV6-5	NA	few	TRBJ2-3	TGTGCCAGCAGTTACGCCCCAGGGGAGGATACGCAGTATTTT	CASSYAPGEDTQYF
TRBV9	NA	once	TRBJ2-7	TGTGCCAGCAGCGAAGGACTGATCTTCTCCTACGAGCAGTACTTC	CASSEGLIFSYEQYF
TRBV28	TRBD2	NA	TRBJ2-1	TGTGCCAGCAGCCGATCCCTAGCGGGAGAGGTTTATTTTGAGCAGTTCTTC	CASSRSLAGEVYFEQFF
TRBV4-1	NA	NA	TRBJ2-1	TGCGCCAGCAGCCAAGATCGGCGGGGTCACTCCTACAATGAGCAGTTCTTC	CASSQDRRGHSYNEQFF
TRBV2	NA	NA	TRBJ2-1	TGTGCCAGCACCTCCCAATCCCTTAGCTCCTACAATGAGCAGTTCTTC	CASTSQSLSSYNEQFF
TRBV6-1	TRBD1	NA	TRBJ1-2	TGTGCCAGCAGTGACCTGACAGGGGCGACATATTATGGCTACACCTTC	CASSDLTGATYYGYTF
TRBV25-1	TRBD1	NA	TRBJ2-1	TGTGCCAGCAGTGATTGGGGGACAGGGGTAGACAATGAGCAGTTCTTC	CASSDWGTGVDNEQFF
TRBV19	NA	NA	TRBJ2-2	TGTGCCACCGTTACTAACACCGGGGAGCTGTTTTTT	CATVTNTGELFF